This T cell receptor beta chain emerged from a study of CD8+ T cells in alopecia areata. As for the study in general: Twice daily, treated patients received 5 to 10 mg of oral tofacitinib.

The V end was cut by 5 bases, the J end by 1 base, with 11 bases between. Germline lookup yields CDR1 MNHEY and CDR2 SVGAGI. The CDR3 runs 14 residues. On this clone: As yet, its antigen is unknown.

Study conclusions and caveats: Relative to normal scalp, lesional scalp, especially alopecia totalis/universalis, showed higher clonality. Scalp clonality and expanded CD8+ clones among the top 100 showed significant decreases with tofacitinib.

Treatment in this sample: oral pan-JAK inhibitor, 5-10 mg twice daily. It was from alopecia areata patients that lesional scalp punch biopsies and peripheral blood were collected. As the sequencing template, cDNA was produced by extracting RNA and reverse transcribing it. Libraries were prepared by immunoSEQ multiplex PCR; TCRdb keeps only in-frame clonotypes and omits some of them. The sample records roughly 110,000 clones, roughly three fifths being singletons. V is TRBV6-5 and J is TRBJ1-1; tentatively, D is TRBD1 (6 bases). Sequencing was performed on CD4+ T cells sorted from blood, taken at week 24, from a patient treated with tofacitinib. The TCR sequence derives from a human donor with alopecia areata. CDR3 loop: CASSRTAPNTEAFF. CDR3 nucleotide sequence: TGTGCCAGCAGTCGGACAGCACCGAACACTGAAGCTTTCTTT.